Below, 26 T cell receptor beta chains from the same sample are listed, as sequenced in a study of post-analysis software for immune sequencing data. Researchers reported that TCR beta cDNA libraries carried unique molecular identifiers. TCRdb re-called the PCR reads with MiXCR, one entry per CDR3 protein. The sample consists of approximately 400,000 distinct CDR3 sequences, 30% to 45% of them appearing once. Antigens of these TCRs are unknown. Overall study findings and caveats: Four to six TRBV segments were significantly more frequent in patients than in controls. TRBV5-6, TRBV5-1 and TRBV20-1 were among these segments.

Sequencing was done on a sample of blood. These TCRs come from a girl aged 10-17 years with multiple sclerosis.

This clonotype has only a few counts. The gene calls are TRBV10-3 and TRBJ1-5, with a tentative D call TRBD1 (5 bases). CDR1 and CDR2 from the germline V gene are ENHRY and SYGVKD. This CDR3 region has 14 residues. V was pared by 7 bases and J by 4 bases, with 14 bases between. The CDR3 DNA follows: TGTGCCATCACTCCCGCGGGGCGGAATCAGCCCCAGCATTTT. Translation gives CAITPAGRNQPQHF.

A note on this clonotype: Compared with germline, one end of the junction differs, possibly owing to a read error. The gene calls are TRBV12-3 or TRBV12-4 and TRBJ2-1; D possibly uses TRBD1 or TRBD2 (5 bases each). The CDR3 spans 14 residues. CDR3 DNA sequence: TGTGCCAGCAGGTTAGGATCCGGGACCAATGAGCAGTTCTTC. Amino acid sequence: CASRLGSGTNEQFF.

The chain employs TRBV5-1 and TRBJ2-3; 9 bases agree with TRBD2. The CDR3 length is 17 residues. Germline CDR1 reads SGHRS; CDR2 reads YFSETQ. J was trimmed by 2 bases and V by 4 bases; bases with no gene match: 11. Written as DNA, the CDR3 is TGCGCCAGCAGCCGCGACTGGACTAGCGTGGACACAGATACGCAGTATTTT. Translating gives CASSRDWTSVDTDTQYF.

The V gene is TRBV11-2, the J gene TRBJ2-7; 10 nucleotides line up with TRBD1. Germline V CDR1 and CDR2: SGHAT, FQNNGV. This CDR3 spans 15 amino acids. V shed 6 bases, J shed 2 bases, and the junction held 7 bases outside the gene matches. In DNA form, the CDR3 reads TGTGCCAGCAGGTTTCCCGGGACAGGGGCCTACGAGCAGTACTTC. It is translated as CASRFPGTGAYEQYF.

The chain has TRBV9 and TRBJ2-1; 8 bases agree with TRBD1. Germline CDR1 is SGDLS and CDR2 is YYNGEE. Losses at the gene ends were 3 bases for V and 3 bases for J; bases not matched to a gene: 5. The CDR3 contains 15 residues. Written as DNA, the CDR3 is TGTGCCAGCAGCGCCCACAGGGGGAGCTACAATGAGCAGTTCTTC. It specifies CASSAHRGSYNEQFF.

This chain joins TRBV19 and TRBJ2-7; D is unresolved. The germline V gene has CDR1 LNHDA and CDR2 SQIVND (reference sequence). This CDR3 contains 13 residues. Trimming left V 4 bases short and J 3 bases short, with 10 bases between. The CDR3 nucleotides are TGTGCCAGTAGTAATCAGCCCTTCTACGAGCAGTACTTC. It is translated as CASSNQPFYEQYF. The variable domain in full, completed from reference TRBV19 and TRBJ2-7, reads DGGITQSPKYLFRKEGQNVTLSCEQNLNHDAMYWYRQDPGQGLRLIYYSQIVNDFQKGDIAEGYSVSREKKESFPLTVTSAQKNPTAFYLCASSNQPFYEQYFGPGTRLTVT.

This chain links TRBV12-3 or TRBV12-4 with TRBJ2-3; 10 bases agree with TRBD2. The CDR3 sequence is 15 residues long. The V gene end was trimmed by 5 bases and the J gene end by 5 bases; junction bases not matched to a gene: 7. The CDR3 loop is CASSPIAGGGDTQYF. CDR3 nucleotide sequence: TGTGCCAGCAGTCCTATAGCGGGGGGCGGAGATACGCAGTATTTT.

The table lists this clonotype with a few counts. The V and J genes are TRBV7-2 and TRBJ2-4; a possible D gene is TRBD1 (6 bases). CDR1 SGHTA and CDR2 FQGNSA come from the germline V gene. This CDR3 region has 15 residues. Trimming pared 5 bases from V and 0 bases from J, leaving 11 bases between. The CDR3 DNA follows: TGTGCCAGCAGCCCTCCAGGGGAAGCCAAAAACATTCAGTACTTC. Protein product: CASSPPGEAKNIQYF.

The chain carries TRBV6-7 and TRBJ1-1; D is ambiguous. TRBV6-7 is noted as an ORF with a role that remains uncertain. The length of the CDR3 is 11 residues. Trimming stripped 6 bases from V and 6 bases from J, with 8 bases between. The CDR3: CASSPKSEAFF. The DNA of the CDR3 is TGTGCCAGCAGCCCAAAATCTGAAGCTTTCTTT.

The chain uses TRBV29-1 and TRBJ2-1; D is undetermined. V was cut by 7 bases and J by 5 bases, with 18 bases left in between. CDR3 length: 14 amino acids. Germline CDR1 and CDR2: SQVTM and ANQGSEA. CDR3 nucleotides: TGCAGCGCTTTAGGGCAGCTAACTGACAATGAGCAGTTCTTC. Translating it yields CSALGQLTDNEQFF.

The V gene is TRBV3-1, the J gene TRBJ2-1; 8 bases align to TRBD1. Germline V gene sequence: CDR1 LGHDT, CDR2 YNNKEL (reference sequence). This CDR3 has 14 amino acids. Germline trimming cut 3 bases from V and 10 bases from J; bases unmatched to any gene: 8. The DNA of the CDR3 is TGTGCCAGCAGCCAGAGGGGACAGGTGAGCGAGCAGTTCTTC. Translation gives CASSQRGQVSEQFF.

To note about this clonotype: The conserved phenylalanine or tryptophan normally closing the CDR3 is absent here, so this likely arose from a read error. V is TRBV7-2 and J is TRBJ2-7; possible D gene TRBD2, 5 bases. The end of the DNA fits TRBJ2-5 better, so the J call may be wrong. CDR3 length equals 14 residues. Germline V gene sequence: CDR1 SGHTA, CDR2 FQGNSA. The CDR3 DNA reads TGTGCCAGCAGCCCAAGTCTAGCCCAAGAGACCCAGTACTGC. It is translated as CASSPSLAQETQYC.

This clonotype was picked up a small number of times. The V and J genes are TRBV7-9 and TRBJ1-1; D might be TRBD1 (6 bases). The CDR3 extends over 16 amino acids. Trimming took 5 bases from V and 1 from J, leaving 17 bases between them. Germline V gene data show CDR1 as SEHNR and CDR2 as FQNEAQ (reference sequence). The CDR3 region has the DNA TGTGCCAGCAGCCCCAGGGACAAGAGGGGGAACACTGAAGCTTTCTTT. It is translated as CASSPRDKRGNTEAFF.

The sample holds a few counts of this clonotype. The chain has TRBV20-1 and TRBJ2-1, with 10 bases that match TRBD1. V shed 3 bases and J 5 bases; nucleotides not matched to a gene: 4. CDR1 is DFQATT, CDR2 SNEGSKA, per germline (reference sequence). The CDR3 is 14 residues long. For the CDR3, the DNA is TGCAGTGCTAGTGGACAGGGGGTGAACAATGAGCAGTTCTTC. Protein sequence: CSASGQGVNNEQFF.

Points on this clonotype: Germline is not matched at one junction end, which may reflect a read error. V usage is TRBV27 and J usage is TRBJ2-7; 11 nucleotides match TRBD1. The germline V gene has CDR1 MNHEY and CDR2 SMNVEV (reference sequence). The CDR3 length is 14 residues. CDR3 sequence reads: CATSPGTGGYEQYF. CDR3 sequence (DNA): TGTGCCACCAGTCCCGGGACAGGGGGCTACGAGCAGTACTTC.

This sequence joins TRBV27 and TRBJ1-5; 8 nucleotides line up with TRBD1. J gave up 2 bases and V 5 bases, and 5 bases lay outside the gene matches. The CDR3 contains 15 residues. CDR1 and CDR2 from the germline V gene are MNHEY and SMNVEV (reference sequence). CDR3: CASSLRGLGNQPQHF. CDR3 DNA: TGTGCCAGCAGTCTCAGGGGGCTGGGCAATCAGCCCCAGCATTTT.

The table lists this clonotype with a few counts. The CDR3 is CASSPSHNTEAFF. The CDR3 DNA reads TGTGCCAGCAGCCCCTCCCATAACACTGAAGCTTTCTTT. The chain uses TRBV12-3 or TRBV12-4 and TRBJ1-1; D call uncertain. V gave up 6 bases and J gave up 2 bases, with 10 bases separating them. The CDR3 is 13 residues long.

The chain uses TRBV10-3 and TRBJ1-4, with TRBD1 identical over 7 bases. This CDR3 is 14 amino acids long. CDR1 ENHRY and CDR2 SYGVKD come from the germline V gene. J was trimmed by 7 bases and V by 8 bases; bases with no gene match: 10. CDR3 protein: CAISEGASTEKLFF. In nucleotides, the CDR3 is TGTGCCATCTCGGAGGGGGCTTCGACTGAAAAACTGTTTTTT.

This clonotype was seen only a few times. This sequence joins TRBV5-1 and TRBJ2-4; unclear D gene. The V end was cut by 4 bases, the J end by 5 bases, with 10 bases between. The V gene's germline CDR1 is SGHRS and CDR2 YFSETQ. The CDR3 loop spans 13 amino acids. CDR3: CASSPSGENIQYF. DNA for the CDR3: TGCGCCAGCAGCCCGTCTGGGGAAAACATTCAGTACTTC.

This clonotype was detected only a few times. The rearrangement links TRBV29-1 to TRBJ2-5; 7 nucleotides align to TRBD1. CDR3 length: 12 amino acids. Germline trimming cut 3 bases from V and 12 bases from J; bases unmatched to any gene: 10. CDR1 and CDR2 (germline): SQVTM, ANQGSEA. Here the CDR3 reads CSVESPGTAEYF. For the CDR3, the DNA is TGCAGCGTTGAGAGCCCCGGGACAGCCGAGTACTTC.

Notes on this clonotype: The junction and the germline gene differ at one end; a read error may be behind it. The V call is TRBV7-2, the J call TRBJ2-1; either TRBD1 or TRBD2 may fit D (5 bases each). The germline V gene encodes CDR1 SGHTA and CDR2 FQGNSA. The CDR3 totals 15 residues. CDR3 DNA: TGTGCCAACAGCTCCTCTGGGGGTTCCTACAATGAGCAGTTCTTC. Translated, it gives CANSSSGGSYNEQFF.

This chain connects TRBV7-9 to TRBJ2-7, with D hard to call. Trimming shortened V by 3 bases and J by 0 bases, and 12 bases separated the two germline ends. The germline V gene has CDR1 SEHNR and CDR2 FQNEAQ (reference sequence). The CDR3 length is 15 residues. Here the CDR3 DNA reads TGTGCCAGCAGCTTCGACATAACGAGCTCCTACGAGCAGTACTTC. This translates into CASSFDITSSYEQYF.

This clonotype was observed a handful of times. The chain couples TRBV6-2 or TRBV6-3 to TRBJ1-6; 7 bases are a match to TRBD1. CDR1 and CDR2 (germline): MNHEY, SVGEGT. Trimming at V came to 7 bases and at J to 6 bases, leaving 6 bases not matched to a gene. The CDR3 covers 14 residues. CDR3 nucleotide sequence: TGTGCCAGCAATCCAGACAGGGCTAATTCACCCCTCCACTTT. Its protein is CASNPDRANSPLHF.

This clonotype was found a few times. This chain connects TRBV6-6 to TRBJ2-3; possibly TRBD2 for D (6 bases). V was cut by 5 bases and J by 0 bases, with 18 bases left in between. The CDR3 loop spans 17 amino acids. Germline-derived CDR1 and CDR2 are MNHNY and SVGAGI (reference sequence). This chain's CDR3 is CASSRPIAATSTDTQYF. The CDR3 coding sequence is TGTGCCAGCAGTAGGCCCATAGCGGCGACTAGCACAGATACGCAGTATTTT.

This clonotype was observed a few times. The V call is TRBV29-1, the J call TRBJ2-5; 7 bases align to TRBD2. The CDR3 consists of 13 residues. Trimming removed 8 bases from V and 4 bases from J; junction bases left unmatched: 10. The germline V gene encodes CDR1 SQVTM and CDR2 ANQGSEA. The CDR3 DNA follows: TGCAGCCCTGCCGCCCCGGGGGGAGAGACCCAGTACTTC. Translation gives CSPAAPGGETQYF.

The V gene is TRBV15, the J gene TRBJ2-1; D is possibly TRBD2 (6 bases). V was shortened by 2 bases and J by 4 bases, with 15 bases between the two germline ends. Germline V gene lookup returns CDR1 LNHNV and CDR2 YYDKDF (reference sequence). The CDR3 is made up of 16 amino acids. CDR3 protein: CATSRTPGGPYNEQFF. The CDR3 DNA sequence: TGTGCCACCAGCAGAACCCCCGGGGGACCTTACAATGAGCAGTTCTTC.